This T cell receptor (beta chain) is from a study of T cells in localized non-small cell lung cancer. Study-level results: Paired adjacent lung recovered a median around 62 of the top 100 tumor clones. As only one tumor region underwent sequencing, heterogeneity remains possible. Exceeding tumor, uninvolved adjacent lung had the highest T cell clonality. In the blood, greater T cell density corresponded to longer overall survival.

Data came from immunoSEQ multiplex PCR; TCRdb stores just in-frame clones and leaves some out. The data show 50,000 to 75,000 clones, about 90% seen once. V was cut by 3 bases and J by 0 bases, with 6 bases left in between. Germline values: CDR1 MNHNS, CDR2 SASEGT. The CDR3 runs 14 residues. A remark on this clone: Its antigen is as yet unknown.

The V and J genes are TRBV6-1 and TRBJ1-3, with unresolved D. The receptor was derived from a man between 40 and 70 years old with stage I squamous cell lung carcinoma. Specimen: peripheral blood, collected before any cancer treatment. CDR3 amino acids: CASSDQISGNTIYF. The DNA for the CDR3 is TGTGCCAGCAGTGATCAGATCTCTGGAAACACCATATATTTT.